One and the same sample provided the 25 T cell receptor beta chains below, sequenced in a study of blood T cell repertoires in COVID-19. Here immunoSEQ multiplex PCR was the method, and the copy in TCRdb shows in-frame clones only, minus some. The data contain hundreds of thousands of clones, approximately 84% of them seen just once; the ten biggest clones take up around 2%. Sequencing used peripheral blood. The receptors here all came from a woman at least 80 years old with acute or convalescent COVID-19.

The chain is built from TRBV10-2 and TRBJ1-6; TRBD1 agrees at 9 bases. The germline V gene encodes CDR1 WSHSY and CDR2 SAAADI. V shed 7 bases, J shed 13 bases, and the junction held 14 bases outside the gene matches. This CDR3 is built from 15 residues. The CDR3 loop reads CASMSAGTGTRPLHF. The CDR3 nucleotides read TGCGCCAGCATGAGCGCCGGGACAGGGACCAGGCCCCTCCACTTT.

This clone was seen a few times. This rearrangement joins TRBV5-3 to TRBJ2-7, with 10 bases fitting TRBD2. TRBV5-3 is classed as an ORF, of uncertain function. The CDR3 loop spans 18 amino acids. V trimming: 4 bases; J trimming: 2 bases; junction bases outside the gene matches: 15. The CDR3 DNA is TGTGCCAGAAGCCCATCCCCGAAGCTAGCGGGGGACACCTACGAGCAGTACTTC. It translates to CARSPSPKLAGDTYEQYF.

The table lists this clone with a few counts. This sequence joins TRBV4-1 and TRBJ1-6, with D perhaps TRBD1 (6 bases). CDR3 size: 18 residues. The germline CDR1 and CDR2 sequences are MGHRA and YSYEKL. Trimming cost V 0 bases and J 5 bases, with 17 bases left between them. CDR3 nucleotides: TGCGCCAGCAGCCAAGAGCGCACAGGGACGGGCCATAATTCACCCCTCCACTTT. Residues: CASSQERTGTGHNSPLHF.

This chain joins TRBV7-2 and TRBJ2-1; possibly TRBD2 for D (5 bases). Germline CDR1 is SGHTA and CDR2 is FQGNSA. V lost 1 base to trimming and J lost 8 bases, with 12 bases between them. This CDR3 region has 14 residues. As DNA, the CDR3 is TGTGCCAGCAGCTTAGAGGCTAGCCGTGATGAGCAGTTCTTC. Protein product: CASSLEASRDEQFF.

Of note for this clone: The germline gene is not matched at one end of the junction; a read error may be the cause. The J gene is TRBJ2-1, the V gene TRBV7-7, with TRBD2 as a possible D gene (5 bases). There are 15 residues in the CDR3. Germline V gene data show CDR1 as SSHAT and CDR2 as FNYEAQ (reference sequence). In nucleotides, the CDR3 is TGTGCTAGCAGCTTAGTTGCGGGCATTGGGAATGAGCAGTTCTTC. Its protein product is CASSLVAGIGNEQFF. The variable domain in full, with the rest retrieved from reference TRBV7-7 and TRBJ2-1, is GAGVSQSPRYKVTKRGQDVTLRCDPISSHATLYWYQQALGQGPEFLTYFNYEAQPDKSGLPSDRFSAERPEGSISTLTIQRTEQRDSAMYRCASSLVAGIGNEQFFGPGTRLTVL.

The chain links TRBV5-1 to TRBJ2-2, with D tentatively TRBD2 (6 bases). V was cut by 2 bases and J by 0 bases, with 14 bases left in between. The CDR3 covers 17 residues. Germline loops: CDR1 SGHRS, CDR2 YFSETQ. The CDR3 sequence: CASSFQQGGANTGELFF. DNA of the CDR3: TGCGCCAGCAGCTTTCAGCAGGGCGGGGCGAACACCGGGGAGCTGTTTTTT. The full variable domain, in which reference TRBV5-1 and TRBJ2-2 provide the parts outside the CDR3, is KAGVTQTPRYLIKTRGQQVTLSCSPISGHRSVSWYQQTPGQGLQFLFEYFSETQRNKGNFPGRFSGRQFSNSRSEMNVSTLELGDSALYLCASSFQQGGANTGELFFGEGSRLTVL.

The chain employs TRBV5-1 and TRBJ1-2, with 9 bases identical to TRBD1. The CDR3 extends over 13 amino acids. CDR1 is SGHRS, CDR2 YFSETQ, per germline. Trimming at V came to 4 bases and at J to 6 bases, leaving 4 bases not matched to a gene. The CDR3 protein is CASSATGGNGYTF. The CDR3 nucleotides read TGCGCCAGCAGCGCGACAGGGGGAAATGGCTACACCTTC.

This clone has just one count. The rearrangement uses TRBV6-6 and TRBJ1-5, with TRBD1 identical over 7 bases. This CDR3 spans 14 amino acids. With 6 bases clipped from V and 5 bases from J, the junction kept 7 bases outside the gene matches. In germline, CDR1 is MNHNY, CDR2 SVGAGI (reference sequence). The chain's CDR3 is CASRPGGFDQPQHF. The CDR3 DNA reads TGTGCCAGCAGACCAGGGGGTTTCGATCAGCCCCAGCATTTT.

The chain is built from TRBV7-9 and TRBJ2-1; the D gene is possibly TRBD2 (6 bases). From germline, CDR1 is SEHNR and CDR2 FQNEAQ (reference sequence). The CDR3 sequence is 12 residues long. V was pared by 3 bases and J by 16 bases, with 16 bases between. The DNA for the CDR3 is TGTGCCAGCAGCTTTTACGGGACTGTGGTCTTCTTC. Translated: CASSFYGTVVFF. Using reference TRBV7-9 and TRBJ2-1 for the parts outside the CDR3, the full variable domain is DTGVSQNPRHKITKRGQNVTFRCDPISEHNRLYWYRQTLGQGPEFLTYFQNEAQLEKSRLLSDRFSAERPKGSFSTLEIQRTEQGDSAMYLCASSFYGTVVFFGPGTRLTVL.

The rearrangement uses TRBV7-9 and TRBJ1-5; a weak D match, TRBD1 (5 bases). This CDR3 is built from 14 residues. The V gene's germline CDR1 is SEHNR and CDR2 FQNEAQ (reference sequence). The V and J ends lost 5 bases and 9 bases respectively, with 17 bases between them. The DNA for the CDR3 is TGTGCCAGCAGCCACGGGTCGGGGGTTTCGCCCCAGCATTTT. This sequence encodes CASSHGSGVSPQHF. Filled out from reference TRBV7-9 and TRBJ1-5, the complete variable domain reads DTGVSQNPRHKITKRGQNVTFRCDPISEHNRLYWYRQTLGQGPEFLTYFQNEAQLEKSRLLSDRFSAERPKGSFSTLEIQRTEQGDSAMYLCASSHGSGVSPQHFGDGTRLSIL.

This rearrangement joins TRBV7-3 to TRBJ2-7; TRBD2 might be the D (6 bases). The CDR3 loop spans 13 amino acids. Trimming stripped 3 bases from V and 7 bases from J, with 13 bases between. CDR1 is SGHTA, CDR2 FQGTGA, per germline. The CDR3 loop reads CASSFGPGREQYF. CDR3 nucleotides: TGTGCCAGCAGCTTTGGCCCAGGGAGGGAGCAGTACTTC.

This clone was counted a single time. Other DNA sequences in this sample translate to the same CDR3. This rearrangement joins TRBV6-5 to TRBJ1-2; TRBD1 is a possible D gene (6 bases). Germline V lookup: CDR1 MNHEY, CDR2 SVGAGI. There are 12 residues in the CDR3. Between the trimmed V and J ends, which lost 4 bases and 7 bases, there was a span of 10 bases. DNA of the CDR3: TGTGCCAGCAGTTTCAGGGGCGGTGGCTACACCTTC. It yields the protein CASSFRGGGYTF.

The count of this clone is one. The chain links TRBV9 to TRBJ1-1, with D maybe TRBD1 (6 bases). Germline values: CDR1 SGDLS, CDR2 YYNGEE. This CDR3 comprises 13 residues. Trimming shortened V by 7 bases and J by 4 bases, and 14 bases separated the two germline ends. The CDR3 coding sequence is TGTGCCAGCGGGAGAGGGGGAACCACTGAAGCTTTCTTT. Its translation is CASGRGGTTEAFF.

The rearrangement uses TRBV10-3 and TRBJ1-3; D call uncertain. The CDR3 totals 15 residues. The V end was cut by 2 bases, the J end by 2 bases, with 10 bases between. Germline V gives CDR1 ENHRY, CDR2 SYGVKD. The CDR3 loop is CAISEGKTTGNTIYF. Written as DNA, the CDR3 is TGTGCCATCAGTGAGGGCAAGACTACTGGAAACACCATATATTTT.

This chain connects TRBV5-6 to TRBJ1-2; 9 bases line up with TRBD1. Germline V CDR1 and CDR2: SGHDT, YYEEEE. The CDR3 sequence is 15 residues long. V lost 6 bases, J lost 4 bases, and 10 bases stayed unmatched. In DNA form, the CDR3 reads TGTGCCAGCACCCCCCGGGACAGGGACTTCTATGGCTACACCTTC. The encoded protein is CASTPRDRDFYGYTF.

The genes are TRBV18 and TRBJ1-2; 7 bases align to TRBD1. CDR1 and CDR2 (germline): KGHSH, LQKENI. V shed 6 bases and J 0 bases; nucleotides not matched to a gene: 19. The length of the CDR3 is 19 residues. The CDR3 DNA sequence: TGTGCCAGCTCCCAAGAGGCGCTGGGGACAGTCTTTTCTAACTATGGCTACACCTTC. It yields the protein CASSQEALGTVFSNYGYTF.

Here the CDR3 reads CASSITGGAGNTIYF. In nucleotides, the CDR3 is TGTGCCAGCAGCATTACAGGGGGCGCTGGAAACACCATATATTTT. The V gene is TRBV7-2, the J gene TRBJ1-3; 9 nucleotides line up with TRBD1. CDR3 size: 15 residues. The germline gives CDR1 SGHTA, CDR2 FQGNSA. V was clipped by 5 bases and J by 2 bases; unmatched bases: 4.

This clone showed up just a few times. The V and J genes are TRBV5-8 and TRBJ2-2, with TRBD1 matching 9 bases. The CDR3 contains 16 residues. The ends lost 4 bases at V and 5 bases at J; junction bases unmatched: 9. The germline CDR1 and CDR2 sequences are SGHTS and YDEGEE. DNA of the CDR3: TGTGCCAGCAGCGTTCCGGGACAGGGTTTTACCGGGGAGCTGTTTTTT. This encodes CASSVPGQGFTGELFF. Complete variable domain (other parts from reference TRBV5-8 and TRBJ2-2): EAGVTQSPTHLIKTRGQQATLRCSPISGHTSVYWYQQALGLGLQFLLWYDEGEERNRGNFPPRFSGRQFPNYSSELNVNALELEDSALYLCASSVPGQGFTGELFFGEGSRLTVL.

This chain links TRBV18 with TRBJ1-1; 7 nucleotides align to TRBD1. The germline V gene encodes CDR1 KGHSH and CDR2 LQKENI. Losses at the gene ends were 8 bases for V and 1 base for J; bases not matched to a gene: 4. The CDR3 contains 13 residues. CDR3 sequence reads: CASGGDRNTEAFF. The CDR3 DNA reads as TGTGCCAGCGGTGGGGACAGGAACACTGAAGCTTTCTTT.

V gene TRBV3-1 (or the pseudogene TRBV3-2) combines with J gene TRBJ2-1; the D is unclear. Germline V gene sequence: CDR1 LGHDT, CDR2 YNNKEL (reference sequence). V was pared by 2 bases and J by 7 bases, with 9 bases between. This CDR3 region has 13 residues. As DNA, the CDR3 is TGTGCCAGCAGCCAACTCTCCCAGAATGAGCAGTTCTTC. Its translation is CASSQLSQNEQFF.

The J gene is TRBJ2-1, the V gene TRBV7-2, with a tentative D call TRBD2 (6 bases). Germline loops: CDR1 SGHTA, CDR2 FQGNSA. Between the trimmed V and J ends, which lost 5 bases and 9 bases, there was a span of 17 bases. The CDR3 extends over 14 amino acids. CDR3 residues: CASSKQAGGAEQFF. The CDR3 nucleotides read TGTGCCAGCAGCAAACAGGCCGGGGGTGCTGAGCAGTTCTTC.

The chain is built from TRBV18 and TRBJ2-3; D uncertain. Trimming pared 1 base from V and 2 bases from J, leaving 7 bases between. CDR1 is KGHSH and CDR2 is LQKENI in the germline V gene. The CDR3 loop spans 14 amino acids. The CDR3 sequence: CASSPRLNTDTQYF. The CDR3, as DNA: TGTGCCAGCTCACCACGGCTTAACACAGATACGCAGTATTTT.

This chain links TRBV4-1 with TRBJ2-5, with a weak D call TRBD2 (5 bases). Germline V gene lookup returns CDR1 MGHRA and CDR2 YSYEKL. The V and J ends lost 5 bases and 3 bases respectively, with 19 bases between them. CDR3 length: 16 residues. CDR3 in amino acids: CASSDRTVAIKETQYF. CDR3 nucleotides: TGCGCCAGCAGCGACCGGACCGTAGCGATTAAAGAGACCCAGTACTTC.

This clone was seen only once. V gene TRBV7-2 combines with J gene TRBJ2-4, with a possible D match to TRBD1 (5 bases). Trimming left V 1 base short and J 8 bases short, with 12 bases between. The CDR3 is made up of 14 amino acids. Looked up from germline, CDR1 is SGHTA and CDR2 is FQGNSA. In DNA form, the CDR3 reads TGTGCCAGCAGCTTAGATTCAGGGTCGGACATTCAGTACTTC. This gives the protein CASSLDSGSDIQYF.

The J gene is TRBJ1-5, the V gene TRBV6-2 or TRBV6-3, with TRBD1 matching over 8 bases. Trimming at V came to 2 bases and at J to 7 bases, leaving 16 bases not matched to a gene. Germline CDR1 MNHEY, CDR2 SVGEGT. This CDR3 region has 18 residues. CDR3 loop: CASSYPLPEDRAVQPQHF. For the CDR3, the DNA is TGTGCCAGCAGTTACCCCCTACCCGAGGACAGGGCGGTACAGCCCCAGCATTTT.